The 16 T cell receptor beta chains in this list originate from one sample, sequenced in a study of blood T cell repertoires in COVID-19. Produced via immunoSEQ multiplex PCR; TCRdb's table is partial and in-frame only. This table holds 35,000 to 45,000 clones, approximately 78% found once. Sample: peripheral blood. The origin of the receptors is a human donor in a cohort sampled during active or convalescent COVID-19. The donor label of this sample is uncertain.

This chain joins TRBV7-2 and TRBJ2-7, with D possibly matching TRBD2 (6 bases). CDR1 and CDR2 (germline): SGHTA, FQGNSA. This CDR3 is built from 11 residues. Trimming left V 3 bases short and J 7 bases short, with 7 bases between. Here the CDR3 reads CASSFLAEQYF. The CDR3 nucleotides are TGTGCCAGCAGCTTTCTAGCGGAGCAGTACTTC.

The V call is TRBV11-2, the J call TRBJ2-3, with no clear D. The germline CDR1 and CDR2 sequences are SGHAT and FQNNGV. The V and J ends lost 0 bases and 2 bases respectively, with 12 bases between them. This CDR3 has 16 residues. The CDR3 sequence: CASSLETPPYTDTQYF. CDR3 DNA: TGTGCCAGCAGCTTAGAGACTCCTCCCTACACAGATACGCAGTATTTT.

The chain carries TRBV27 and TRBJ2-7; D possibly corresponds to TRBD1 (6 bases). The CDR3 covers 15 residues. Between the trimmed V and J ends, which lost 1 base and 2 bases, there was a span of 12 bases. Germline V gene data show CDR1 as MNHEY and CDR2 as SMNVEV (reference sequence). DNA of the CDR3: TGTGCCAGCAGTTTATATGGGACACTTCCCTACGAGCAGTACTTC. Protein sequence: CASSLYGTLPYEQYF.

In DNA, the CDR3 is TGTGCCACCGCGGGACAGATAAGGGAAAAACTGTTTTTT. The encoded protein is CATAGQIREKLFF. The chain combines TRBV19 with TRBJ1-4, with 7 bases identical to TRBD1. Germline assignment: CDR1 LNHDA and CDR2 SQIVND (reference sequence). The length of the CDR3 is 13 residues. J was trimmed by 8 bases and V by 10 bases; bases with no gene match: 10. Variable domain in full (rest from reference TRBV19 and TRBJ1-4): DGGITQSPKYLFRKEGQNVTLSCEQNLNHDAMYWYRQDPGQGLRLIYYSQIVNDFQKGDIAEGYSVSREKKESFPLTVTSAQKNPTAFYLCATAGQIREKLFFGSGTQLSVL.

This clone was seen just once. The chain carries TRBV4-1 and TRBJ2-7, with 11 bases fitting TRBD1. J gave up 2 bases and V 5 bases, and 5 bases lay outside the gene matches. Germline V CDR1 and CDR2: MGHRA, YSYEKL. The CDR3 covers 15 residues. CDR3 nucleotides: TGCGCCAGCAGCTTCGGGACAGGGGGAACCTACGAGCAGTACTTC. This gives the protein CASSFGTGGTYEQYF.

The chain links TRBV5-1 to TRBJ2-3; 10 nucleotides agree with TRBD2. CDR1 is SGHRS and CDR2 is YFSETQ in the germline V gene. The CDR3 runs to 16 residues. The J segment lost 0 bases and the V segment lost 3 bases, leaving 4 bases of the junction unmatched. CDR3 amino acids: CASSSGLAASTDTQYF. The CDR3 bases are TGCGCCAGCAGCTCCGGACTAGCGGCTAGCACAGATACGCAGTATTTT.

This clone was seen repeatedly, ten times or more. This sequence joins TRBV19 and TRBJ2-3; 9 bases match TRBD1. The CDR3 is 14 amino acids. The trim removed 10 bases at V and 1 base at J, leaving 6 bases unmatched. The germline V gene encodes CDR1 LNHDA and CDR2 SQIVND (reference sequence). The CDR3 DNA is TGTGCCACTAAACAGGGGGCGGGCACAGATACGCAGTATTTT. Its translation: CATKQGAGTDTQYF.

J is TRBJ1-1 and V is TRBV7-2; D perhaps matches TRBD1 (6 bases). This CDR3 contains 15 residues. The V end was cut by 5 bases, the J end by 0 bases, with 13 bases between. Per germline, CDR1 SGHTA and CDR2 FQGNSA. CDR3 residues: CASSPAGAMNTEAFF. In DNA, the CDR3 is TGTGCCAGCAGCCCAGCGGGGGCCATGAACACTGAAGCTTTCTTT.

The DNA for the CDR3 is TGTGCCAGCAGCTCTAGCGGGGGATACAATGAGCAGTTCTTC. Protein sequence: CASSSSGGYNEQFF. This chain connects TRBV7-8 to TRBJ2-1; TRBD2 matches at 10 bases. There are 14 residues in the CDR3. The trim removed 4 bases at V and 4 bases at J, leaving 1 base unmatched. CDR1 and CDR2 (germline): SGHVS, FQNEAQ.

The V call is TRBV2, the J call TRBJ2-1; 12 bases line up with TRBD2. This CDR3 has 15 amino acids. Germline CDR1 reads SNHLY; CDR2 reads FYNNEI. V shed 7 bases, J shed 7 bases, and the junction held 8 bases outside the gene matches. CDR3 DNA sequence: TGTGCCAGCATTGAGGGACTAGCGGGCGATAATGAGCAGTTCTTC. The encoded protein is CASIEGLAGDNEQFF.

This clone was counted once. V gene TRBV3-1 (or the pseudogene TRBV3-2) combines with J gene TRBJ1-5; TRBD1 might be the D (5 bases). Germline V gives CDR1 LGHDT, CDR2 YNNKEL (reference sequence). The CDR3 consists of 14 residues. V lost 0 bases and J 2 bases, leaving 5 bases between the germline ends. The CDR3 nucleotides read TGTGCCAGCAGCCAAGACAGGGGCAATCAGCCCCAGCATTTT. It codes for CASSQDRGNQPQHF.

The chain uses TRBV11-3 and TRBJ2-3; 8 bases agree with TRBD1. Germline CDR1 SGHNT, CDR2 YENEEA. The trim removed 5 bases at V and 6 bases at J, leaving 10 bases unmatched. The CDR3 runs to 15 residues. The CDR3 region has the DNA TGTGCCAGCAGCCCCAATGCAGGGGGCGAGGATACGCAGTATTTT. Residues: CASSPNAGGEDTQYF.

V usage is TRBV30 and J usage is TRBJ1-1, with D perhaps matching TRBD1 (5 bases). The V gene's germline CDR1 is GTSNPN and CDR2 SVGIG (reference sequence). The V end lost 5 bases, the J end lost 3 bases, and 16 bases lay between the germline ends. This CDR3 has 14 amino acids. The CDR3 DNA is TGTGCCTGGGGTGGACGGGGGGGTCACACTGAAGCTTTCTTT. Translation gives CAWGGRGGHTEAFF.

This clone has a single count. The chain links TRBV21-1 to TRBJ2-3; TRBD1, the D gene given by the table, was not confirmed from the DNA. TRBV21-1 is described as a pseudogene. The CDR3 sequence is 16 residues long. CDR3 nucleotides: TGTGCCAGCAGCTTCCCCCCCAGGGGAGGCACAGATACGCAGTATTTT. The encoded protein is CASSFPPRGGTDTQYF.

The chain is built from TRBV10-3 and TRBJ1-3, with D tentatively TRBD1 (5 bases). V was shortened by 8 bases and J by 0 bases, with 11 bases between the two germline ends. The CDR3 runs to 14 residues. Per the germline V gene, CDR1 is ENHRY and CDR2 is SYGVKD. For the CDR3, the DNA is TGTGCCATCTGGACACCAGGCTCTGGAAACACCATATATTTT. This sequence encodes CAIWTPGSGNTIYF.

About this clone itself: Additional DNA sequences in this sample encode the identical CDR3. The CDR3 DNA sequence: TGTGCCAGCTCACCCGGGACAGGGTCCTACGAGCAGTACTTC. Translating gives CASSPGTGSYEQYF. The chain has TRBV18 and TRBJ2-7; TRBD1 matches 9 bases. The CDR3 sequence is 14 residues long. V shed 3 bases, J shed 1 base, and the junction held 1 base outside the gene matches. Germline V gene data show CDR1 as KGHSH and CDR2 as LQKENI.